The 9 T cell receptor beta chains below all came from one sample that was sequenced in a study of T-cell reconstitution after alpha-beta-depleted transplantation in children (dated by TCRdb to 2015 to 2016). Read against the paper, the sample's treatment or condition label means: allogeneic hematopoietic cell transplantation with graft depleted of TCRalphabeta T cells and CD19 B cells. Libraries were made using PCR. Sequencing was carried out with an Illumina HiSeq 2500. Molecular barcoding was employed in the preparation of TCR libraries, with unique molecular identifiers being used to normalize TCRbeta repertoire quantification. TCRdb took the public reads, trimmed them with fastp at Q25, ran MiXCR for clone calling and kept in-frame beta chains. Rows with a matching CDR3 protein are joined into one entry that keeps the most common DNA and genes. The sample includes a few hundred thousand distinct CDR3 sequences, with roughly a tenth observed a single time. Less than 8% of the sample belongs to the ten largest clones.

The starting material was PBMCs, obtained before TCRalphabeta/CD19-depleted stem cell transplant. These TCRs come from a boy less than two years old with acute myeloid leukemia, due to receive a stem cell transplant.

This clonotype was seen ten or more times. V is TRBV6-5 and J is TRBJ2-5; 8 bases are a match to TRBD2. The CDR3 consists of 16 residues. V dropped 2 bases and J dropped 4; count of bases not matched to a gene: 9. CDR1 and CDR2 (germline): MNHEY, SVGAGI. As DNA, the CDR3 is TGTGCCAGCAGTTACATCGGGGGGGGGCGCGGAGAGACCCAGTACTTC. This gives the protein CASSYIGGGRGETQYF.

This clonotype was seen repeatedly, ten times or more. The J gene is TRBJ2-1, the V gene TRBV10-3; tentative D call: TRBD2 (7 bases). V dropped 7 bases and J dropped 2 bases, with 12 bases sitting between them. This CDR3 has 14 residues. From germline, CDR1 is ENHRY and CDR2 SYGVKD. The CDR3 loop reads CAIMDSGAYNEQFF. CDR3 nucleotide sequence: TGTGCCATCATGGACAGCGGGGCCTACAATGAGCAGTTCTTC.

This clonotype was detected many times. This sequence joins TRBV6-5 and TRBJ2-3; TRBD2 might be the D (5 bases). The length of the CDR3 is 16 residues. V lost 2 bases and J 2 bases, leaving 14 bases between the germline ends. CDR1 MNHEY and CDR2 SVGAGI come from the germline V gene. In DNA, the CDR3 is TGTGCCAGCAGTTACGGAAGACTGACTAACACAGATACGCAGTATTTT. It is translated as CASSYGRLTNTDTQYF.

The table lists this clonotype with many counts. This chain uses TRBV7-2 with TRBJ2-5, with 11 positions matching TRBD2. V lost 4 bases, J lost 7 bases, and 5 bases stayed unmatched. The CDR3 is 14 residues long. Germline-derived CDR1 and CDR2 are SGHTA and FQGNSA. CDR3: CASSWGTSGSTQYF. The CDR3 coding sequence is TGTGCCAGCAGCTGGGGGACTAGCGGCTCGACCCAGTACTTC.

This clonotype was observed many times. At one boundary the junction diverges from the germline segment, which might be a read error. The rearrangement joins TRBV12-3 or TRBV12-4 to TRBJ2-5, with D perhaps matching TRBD1 (5 bases). This CDR3 region has 12 residues. In DNA form, the CDR3 reads TGTGCCAGCAGTTTCCCCCAGGGCAGTCCAGCCTTC. It translates to CASSFPQGSPAF.

This clonotype was observed at least ten times. The chain carries TRBV7-9 and TRBJ1-1, with D maybe TRBD1 (5 bases). The CDR3 has 11 residues. Per germline, CDR1 SEHNR and CDR2 FQNEAQ (reference sequence). With 7 bases removed from V and 8 bases from J, the gap between germline ends came to 11 bases. This chain's CDR3 is CASNPDREAFF. In DNA form, the CDR3 reads TGTGCCAGCAACCCAGACAGAGAAGCTTTCTTT.

This clonotype has at least ten counts. The chain has TRBV12-3 or TRBV12-4 and TRBJ1-1; TRBD1 might be the D (5 bases). Between the trimmed V and J ends, which lost 6 bases and 1 base, there was a span of 12 bases. The CDR3 consists of 14 residues. The CDR3 loop reads CASRAGPQNTEAFF. CDR3 in DNA: TGTGCCAGCAGAGCAGGGCCACAGAACACTGAAGCTTTCTTT.

The gene calls are TRBV7-9 and TRBJ2-2, with 11 positions matching TRBD1. Germline values: CDR1 SEHNR, CDR2 FQNEAQ (reference sequence). The V and J ends lost 5 bases and 2 bases, in that order; junction bases with no gene match: 1. This CDR3 region has 15 residues. The CDR3: CASSGQGANTGELFF. The CDR3 DNA sequence: TGTGCCAGCAGCGGACAGGGGGCAAACACCGGGGAGCTGTTTTTT.

In its sample, this clonotype was seen many times. The chain joins TRBV28 to TRBJ2-7; D gene ambiguous. In germline, CDR1 is MDHEN, CDR2 SYDVKM. V lost 6 bases, J lost 2 bases, and 8 bases lay in between. The CDR3 loop spans 12 amino acids. The CDR3 here is CASRRETYEQYF. CDR3 nucleotide sequence: TGTGCCAGCAGGCGAGAGACCTACGAGCAGTACTTC.